The sequence of this T cell receptor (beta chain) was determined in a study of graft-versus-host responses after intestinal transplantation. Study context: Recipients uniformly received anti-thymocyte globulin induction, followed by tacrolimus and steroids for around 3 years.

The assay was immunoSEQ multiplex PCR, and TCRdb's table has in-frame clones only and misses some. Among nearly 90,000 clones listed, roughly four fifths were seen once. This CDR3 has 16 residues. The J segment lost 6 bases and the V segment lost 3 bases, leaving 9 bases of the junction unmatched. Germline V gene sequence: CDR1 LNHNV, CDR2 YYDKDF (reference sequence). A word on this clone: What it recognizes is unknown.

The clonotype was recovered from a human donor who received an intestinal transplant. This sample comprised unstimulated CD8+ T cells sorted from spleen or lymph node cells, obtained before intestinal transplant. V is TRBV15 and J is TRBJ1-4; TRBD1 matches at 8 bases. In nucleotides, the CDR3 is TGTGCCACCAGCAGGAGGAGGCAGGGGGCGGATGAAAAACTGTTTTTT. It codes for CATSRRRQGADEKLFF. The full variable domain, its missing parts supplied by reference TRBV15 and TRBJ1-4, is DAMVIQNPRYQVTQFGKPVTLSCSQTLNHNVMYWYQQKSSQAPKLLFHYYDKDFNNEADTPDNFQSRRPNTSFCFLDIRSPGLGDTAMYLCATSRRRQGADEKLFFGSGTQLSVL.